This T cell receptor (beta chain) was identified during a study of T-cell memory formation after mild COVID-19. The overall study: Clustering of TCRs was largely donor specific.

V shed 0 bases and J 0 bases; nucleotides not matched to a gene: 7. The CDR3 runs to 18 residues. Germline CDR1 SGDLS, CDR2 YYNGEE. Each CDR3 protein is one row after TCRdb ran MiXCR on the 5' RACE reads. The data contain about 110,000 distinct CDR3 sequences, around 15% of them singletons. The TCR originated in a man younger than 30 who had mild COVID-19 (a few samples of this study predate the infection). Cell type and time point are not known. The chain has TRBV9 and TRBJ2-1; TRBD2 agrees at 9 bases. Sequences were obtained from PBMCs or a T cell subset sorted from them (not recorded which). CDR3 in DNA: TGTGCCAGCAGCGTAGGGCTAGCGGGGCAAAGCTCCTACAATGAGCAGTTCTTC. Amino acid sequence: CASSVGLAGQSSYNEQFF.